The sequence of this TCR beta chain was determined in a study of blood T cell repertoires in COVID-19. Study in general: The samples span acute and convalescent COVID-19 from the United States, Italy and Spain. Sources were T cells, B-cell-depleted T cells, or PBMCs; the material itself was cDNA or gDNA.

Authors' analysis steps: Nucleated cell number was recorded as an estimate derived from reference gene primer amplification. The assay was immunoSEQ multiplex PCR, and TCRdb's table has in-frame clones only and misses some. D and trimming come from the DNA, and the V and J calls and clone size come from that table. The sample records roughly 200,000 clones, approximately 86% being singletons. The germline V gene encodes CDR1 MDHEN and CDR2 SYDVKM. This CDR3 spans 15 amino acids. The V segment lost 5 bases and the J segment 7 bases; nucleotides outside the gene matches: 10. This clonotype was sampled from a man aged 35-49 years with active or convalescent COVID-19. V and J are TRBV28 and TRBJ1-5; TRBD1 matches 8 bases. Material: peripheral blood. The CDR3: CASSRTGPSSQPQHF. As DNA, the CDR3 is TGTGCCAGCAGTAGGACAGGGCCCAGTTCGCAGCCCCAGCATTTT.